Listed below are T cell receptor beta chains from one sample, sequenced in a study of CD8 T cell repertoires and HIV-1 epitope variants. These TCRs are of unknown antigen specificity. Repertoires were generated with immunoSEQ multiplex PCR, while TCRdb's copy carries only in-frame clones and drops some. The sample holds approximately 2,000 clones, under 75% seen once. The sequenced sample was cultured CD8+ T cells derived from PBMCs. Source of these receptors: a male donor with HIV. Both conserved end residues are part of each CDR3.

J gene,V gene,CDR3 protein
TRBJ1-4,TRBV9,CASSGTGTGNEKLFF
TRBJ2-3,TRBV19,CASSIVGSDTQYF
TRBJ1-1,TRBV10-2,CASSPTGETGQAFF
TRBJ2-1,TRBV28,CASRTPNEQFF
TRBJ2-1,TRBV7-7,CASSVGQGYNEQFF
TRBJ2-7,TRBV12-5,CASGLDGSYEQYF
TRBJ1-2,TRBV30,CAWRQVVYTF
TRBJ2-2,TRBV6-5,CASRDGPGTGELFF
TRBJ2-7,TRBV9,CASSVGLARYSYEQYF
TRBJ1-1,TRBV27,CASSLGGAEAFF
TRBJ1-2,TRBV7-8,CASSDGQVSPYGYTF